This TCR beta chain was captured by sequencing in a study of identical twins (dated by TCRdb to between 2015 and 2016). Describing the broader study: To test whether fetal clonotypes persist, this study deep-sequenced TCR alpha and beta repertoires from monozygotic twins, from unrelated adults of various ages, and from cord blood. To rule out contamination, the twin experiments were replicated at different times with different library preparation protocols. What the authors observed across the whole study: Compared with coincidental sharing between unrelated individuals, out-of-frame TCR alpha sequences shared between twins showed an excess of sequences with low generation probability. In monozygotic twins, out-of-frame TCR alpha sharing was systematically underestimated by recombination models, although the models agreed with sharing between unrelated individuals. Abundant cord blood beta clonotypes had fewer insertions, young adult naive repertoires showed a similar but weaker trend, and memory repertoires showed no such trend. Zero-insertion analyses could be partly confounded by invariant T cells such as MAIT and iNKT, though diverse VJ usage argued against such confounding for most clonotypes. The excess sharing between twins in beta out-of-frame sequences was weaker because fewer shared sequences reduced the signal-to-noise ratio. Because the same donors could not be followed over many years, the conclusions relied on cross-sectional statistical analysis.

All donors were healthy Caucasians. V and J lose 4 bases and 4 bases, and a span of 4 bases separates them. Per the germline V gene, ENHRY is the CDR1 and SYGVKD is the CDR2. Taken from cysteine to phenylalanine, the CDR3 has 11 residues. Of all the DNA, just the CDR3 is kept, 33 bases in frame from base 1. The library was made by 5' RACE. The sequencer listed for this sample is Illumina HiSeq 2000. A universal primer binding site was added through template switching, and the final cDNA carried a unique molecular identifier so that TCR cDNA molecules could be counted accurately. Specific primers in the conserved constant-segment region were used to synthesize first-strand cDNA for the TCR alpha and beta chains. To control for contamination, each cDNA library was double barcoded with a SMART-Mk sample barcode plus Illumina barcodes. TruSeq adapter sequences and Illumina sample barcodes were added in two successive PCR steps. Sequencing of the TCR alpha and beta cDNA libraries was done on the Illumina HiSeq platform using custom primers. On the study's bioinformatics: MiGEC was used to process raw reads and extract unique molecular identifiers, and MiXCR was used to find CDR3 positions. Recombination models were inferred per individual with the repgenHMM and IGoR tools using an EM algorithm. Shared clonotype analysis was performed with the tcR package in R, normalizing sharing by the product of cloneset sizes. To study raw recombination without the effects of thymic and clonal selection, out-of-frame nonproductive sequences were analyzed. Clones were called with MiXCR by TCRdb after fastp trimmed the public reads at Q25, and only in-frame beta chains were retained. For every CDR3 protein sequence, its rows merge into one entry that carries the most common genes and DNA. The V and J calls here are based on TCRdb, not the publication. This sample lists 1.5 million to 2 million distinct CDR3 sequences; about 32% were detected once. The biggest ten clones account for more than 0.25% of the sample.

On this clonotype: The antigen it recognizes is unknown. No base qualities exist here, and no much larger clone lies one base off it.

Sequencing was performed on cord blood. The TCR sequence derives from a newborn girl in good health. The V and J segments used are TRBV10-3 and TRBJ1-1; the D gene is not confidently resolved. The sequence in DNA is TGTGCCATCAGTGGGCCCACTGAAGCTTTCTTT. Its protein product is CAISGPTEAFF.